This T cell receptor beta chain originates from a study of T cell changes during pregnancy in multiple sclerosis. The CDR3 loop spans 16 amino acids. The germline V gene encodes CDR1 SEHNR and CDR2 FQNEAQ (reference sequence). The V segment lost 4 bases and the J segment 5 bases; nucleotides outside the gene matches: 7. This clone was seen once. Method: immunoSEQ multiplex PCR; TCRdb's copy keeps in-frame clones and lacks some. The data hold some 97,000 clones, with more than 80% observed a single time. The chain combines TRBV7-9 with TRBJ2-1; 11 bases are a match to TRBD2. The sequencing used peripheral blood, collected in the second trimester of pregnancy. The TCR was taken from a female donor with multiple sclerosis, enrolled in a pregnancy study. The CDR3 nucleotides are TGTGCCAGCAGCTCAAGACTAGCGGGGACCGACAATGAGCAGTTCTTC. Translating it yields CASSSRLAGTDNEQFF. The whole variable domain, remainder taken from reference TRBV7-9 and TRBJ2-1, is DTGVSQNPRHKITKRGQNVTFRCDPISEHNRLYWYRQTLGQGPEFLTYFQNEAQLEKSRLLSDRFSAERPKGSFSTLEIQRTEQGDSAMYLCASSSRLAGTDNEQFFGPGTRLTVL.